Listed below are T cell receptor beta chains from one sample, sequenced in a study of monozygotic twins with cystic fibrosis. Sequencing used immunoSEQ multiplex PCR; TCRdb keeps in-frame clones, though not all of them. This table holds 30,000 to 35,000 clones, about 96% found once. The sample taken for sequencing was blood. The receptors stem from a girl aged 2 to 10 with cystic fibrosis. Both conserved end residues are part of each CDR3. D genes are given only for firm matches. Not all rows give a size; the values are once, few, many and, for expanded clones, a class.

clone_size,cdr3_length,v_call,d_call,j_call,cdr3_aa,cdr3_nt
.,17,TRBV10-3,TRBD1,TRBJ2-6,CAISRDRAYSGANVLTF,TGTGCCATCAGTAGGGACAGGGCCTACTCTGGGGCCAACGTCCTGACTTTC
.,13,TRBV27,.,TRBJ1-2,CASSLRGGYGYTF,TGTGCCAGCAGTCTTCGGGGAGGCTATGGCTACACCTTC
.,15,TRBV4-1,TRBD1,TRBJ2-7,CASSRPDRGRNEQYF,TGCGCCAGCAGCCGACCGGACAGGGGGCGCAACGAGCAGTACTTC
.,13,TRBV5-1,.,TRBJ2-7,CASSLLGGGEQYF,TGCGCCAGCAGCTTGCTGGGTGGGGGGGAGCAGTACTTC
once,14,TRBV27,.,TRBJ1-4,CASSLSKASEKLFF,TGTGCCAGCAGTTTATCGAAGGCCAGTGAAAAACTGTTTTTT
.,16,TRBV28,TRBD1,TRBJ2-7,CASSLFARTGFYEQYF,TGTGCCAGCAGTTTATTCGCCAGGACAGGGTTCTACGAGCAGTACTTC
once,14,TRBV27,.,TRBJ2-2,CASSFGGNTGELFF,TGTGCCAGCAGTTTTGGTGGAAACACCGGGGAGCTGTTTTTT
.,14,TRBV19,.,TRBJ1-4,CASTAIYRNEKLFF,TGTGCCAGTACCGCAATCTACCGGAATGAAAAACTGTTTTTT
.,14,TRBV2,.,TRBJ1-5,CASSEGYRDQPQHF,TGTGCCAGCAGTGAAGGGTACAGAGATCAGCCCCAGCATTTT
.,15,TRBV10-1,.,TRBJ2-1,CASSDGRNSYNEQFF,TGCGCCAGCAGCGACGGACGGAACTCCTACAATGAGCAGTTCTTC
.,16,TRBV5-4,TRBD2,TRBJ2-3,CASSSISGSRTDTQYF,TGTGCCAGCAGCTCGATTAGCGGGAGCCGCACAGATACGCAGTATTTT
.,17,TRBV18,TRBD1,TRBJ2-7,CASSPFPPGTGPYEQYF,TGTGCCAGCTCACCATTCCCACCTGGGACAGGGCCCTACGAGCAGTACTTC
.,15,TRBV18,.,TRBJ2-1,CASSPPLRVYNEQFF,TGTGCCAGCTCACCACCGTTAAGGGTCTACAATGAGCAGTTCTTC
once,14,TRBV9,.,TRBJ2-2,CASSTSGTIGELFF,TGTGCCAGCAGTACTTCAGGGACAATCGGGGAGCTGTTTTTT
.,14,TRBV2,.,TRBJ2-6,CASRRSLEANVLTF,TGTGCCAGCAGGAGGAGTCTTGAGGCCAACGTCCTGACTTTC
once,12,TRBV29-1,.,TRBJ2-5,CSVVLDVETQYF,TGCAGCGTGGTACTAGATGTGGAGACCCAGTACTTC
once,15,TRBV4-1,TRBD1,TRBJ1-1,CASSQFTGGGTEAFF,TGCGCCAGCAGCCAATTTACAGGGGGAGGCACTGAAGCTTTCTTT
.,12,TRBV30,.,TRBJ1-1,CAWSLGATEAFF,TGTGCCTGGAGTTTGGGGGCGACTGAAGCTTTCTTT
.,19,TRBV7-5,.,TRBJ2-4,CVRSLPGQKRTIAKNIQYF,TGTGTCAGAAGCTTACCGGGACAGAAAAGGACTATAGCCAAAAACATTCAGTACTTC
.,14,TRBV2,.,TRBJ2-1,CASSEGGFSNEQFF,TGTGCCAGCAGTGAAGGGGGCTTTAGTAATGAGCAGTTCTTC
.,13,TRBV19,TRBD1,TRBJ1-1,CASSTTGDTEAFF,TGTGCCAGTAGCACGACAGGGGACACTGAAGCTTTCTTT
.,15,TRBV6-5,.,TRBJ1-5,CASSYSRTADQPQHF,TGTGCCAGCAGTTACTCTAGGACAGCGGATCAGCCCCAGCATTTT
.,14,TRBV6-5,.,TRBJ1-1,CASNKGGMNTEAFF,TGTGCCAGCAACAAAGGCGGCATGAACACTGAAGCTTTCTTT
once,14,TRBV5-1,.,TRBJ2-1,CASSFSDGYNEQFF,TGCGCCAGCAGCTTTTCTGACGGATACAATGAGCAGTTCTTC
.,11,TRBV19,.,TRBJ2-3,CASTVADTQYF,TGTGCCAGTACCGTCGCAGATACGCAGTATTTT
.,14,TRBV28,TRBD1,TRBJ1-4,CASRQTGGNEKLFF,TGTGCCAGCAGGCAGACAGGGGGCAATGAAAAACTGTTTTTT
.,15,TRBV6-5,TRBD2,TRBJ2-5,CASLKNIAGEETQYF,TGTGCCAGCCTCAAAAATATAGCGGGAGAAGAGACCCAGTACTTC
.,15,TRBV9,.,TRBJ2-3,CASSVAYGNTDTQYF,TGTGCCAGCAGCGTAGCTTACGGGAACACAGATACGCAGTATTTT
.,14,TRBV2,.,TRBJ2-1,CASSDPDGINEQFF,TGTGCCAGCAGTGACCCTGACGGGATCAATGAGCAGTTCTTC
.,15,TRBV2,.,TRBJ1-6,CASSEAGFDNSPLHF,TGTGCCAGCAGTGAGGCAGGGTTTGATAATTCACCCCTCCACTTT
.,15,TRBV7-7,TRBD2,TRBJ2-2,CAVGGMAGYTGELFF,TGTGCCGTCGGGGGGATGGCGGGATATACCGGGGAGCTGTTTTTT
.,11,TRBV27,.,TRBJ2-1,CASSTYNEQFF,TGTGCCAGCAGTACCTACAATGAGCAGTTCTTC
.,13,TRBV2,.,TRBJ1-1,CASTAGPNTEAFF,TGTGCCAGCACGGCAGGACCGAACACTGAAGCTTTCTTT
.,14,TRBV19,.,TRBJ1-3,CASSMNPSGNTIYF,TGTGCCAGTAGTATGAATCCGTCTGGAAACACCATATATTTT
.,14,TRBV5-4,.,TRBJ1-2,CASSQATGLYGYTF,TGTGCCAGCAGCCAAGCGACGGGCCTCTATGGCTACACCTTC
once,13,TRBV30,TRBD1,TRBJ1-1,CACQTGGATEAFF,TGTGCCTGCCAGACAGGGGGCGCGACTGAAGCTTTCTTT
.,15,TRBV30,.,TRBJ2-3,CAWSDLVASTDTQYF,TGTGCCTGGAGTGATCTGGTGGCTAGCACAGATACGCAGTATTTT
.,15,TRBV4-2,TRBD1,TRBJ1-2,CASSQEQGAHYGYTF,TGTGCCAGCAGCCAAGAACAGGGGGCCCACTATGGCTACACCTTC
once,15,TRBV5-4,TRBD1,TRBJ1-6,CASSQGQGDNSPLHF,TGTGCCAGCAGCCAGGGACAGGGGGATAATTCACCCCTCCACTTT
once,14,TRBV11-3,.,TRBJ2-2,CASSLGINTGELFF,TGTGCCAGCAGCTTAGGCATTAACACCGGGGAGCTGTTTTTT
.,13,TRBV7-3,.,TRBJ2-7,CASPVPGFDEQYF,TGTGCCAGCCCAGTTCCGGGCTTCGACGAGCAGTACTTC
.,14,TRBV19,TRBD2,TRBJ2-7,CASSIQAGTYEQYF,TGTGCCAGTAGTATTCAAGCGGGGACCTACGAGCAGTACTTC
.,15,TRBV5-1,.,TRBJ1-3,CASSLARGSGNTIYF,TGCGCCAGCAGCTTGGCACGAGGGTCTGGAAACACCATATATTTT
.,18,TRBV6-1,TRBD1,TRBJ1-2,CASSEGGGSGQAAYGYTF,TGTGCCAGCAGTGAAGGAGGAGGAAGTGGACAGGCAGCCTATGGCTACACCTTC
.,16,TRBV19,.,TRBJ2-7,CASMDLLGGAPYEQYF,TGTGCCAGTATGGACCTTTTGGGAGGTGCCCCCTACGAGCAGTACTTC
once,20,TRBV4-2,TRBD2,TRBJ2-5,CASSQDPLTSGDPSTETQYF,TGTGCCAGCAGCCAAGATCCCCTGACTAGCGGGGATCCCTCAACTGAGACCCAGTACTTC
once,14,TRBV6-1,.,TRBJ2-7,CASSEPAGAYEQYF,TGTGCCAGCAGTGAGCCAGCAGGAGCCTACGAGCAGTACTTC
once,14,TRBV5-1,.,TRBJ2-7,CASSLVLGASEQYF,TGCGCCAGCAGCTTGGTTTTGGGGGCATCCGAGCAGTACTTC
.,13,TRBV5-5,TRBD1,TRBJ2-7,CASSWDRGYEQYF,TGTGCCAGCAGCTGGGACAGGGGCTACGAGCAGTACTTC
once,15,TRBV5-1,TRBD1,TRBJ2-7,CASSTTGTGAYEQYF,TGCGCCAGCAGCACGACCGGGACAGGGGCCTACGAGCAGTACTTC
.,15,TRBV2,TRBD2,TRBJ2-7,CASREETSGSYEQYF,TGTGCCAGCAGAGAAGAGACTAGCGGGAGTTATGAGCAGTACTTC
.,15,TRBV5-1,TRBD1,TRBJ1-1,CASSNTDRVSTEAFF,TGCGCCAGCAGCAATACGGACAGGGTGTCCACTGAAGCTTTCTTT
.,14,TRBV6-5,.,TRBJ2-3,CASSYSSSTDTQYF,TGTGCCAGCAGTTATTCCTCTAGCACAGATACGCAGTATTTT
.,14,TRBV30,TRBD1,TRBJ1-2,CAWSVPWTGGGYTF,TGTGCCTGGAGTGTACCGTGGACAGGGGGCGGCTACACCTTC
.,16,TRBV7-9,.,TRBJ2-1,CASSSPVRGPVNEQFF,TGTGCCAGCAGCTCCCCGGTACGGGGGCCGGTCAATGAGCAGTTCTTC
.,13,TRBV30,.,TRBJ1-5,CAWRRDSNQPQHF,TGTGCCTGGAGAAGGGACAGCAATCAGCCCCAGCATTTT
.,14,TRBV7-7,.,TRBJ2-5,CASSPRTGSETQYF,TGTGCCAGCAGCCCAAGAACGGGATCAGAGACCCAGTACTTC
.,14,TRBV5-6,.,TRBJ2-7,CASSYPGSSYEQYF,TGTGCCAGCAGCTACCCGGGGTCCTCCTACGAGCAGTACTTC
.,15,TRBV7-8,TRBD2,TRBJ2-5,CASSLRTSGLETQYF,TGTGCCAGCAGCTTAAGGACTAGCGGCCTAGAGACCCAGTACTTC
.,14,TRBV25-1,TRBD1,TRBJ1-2,CASSEIYTGDGYTF,TGTGCCAGCAGTGAAATCTACACAGGGGATGGCTACACCTTC